This T cell receptor beta chain derives from a study of cytomegalovirus exposure and HLA in healthy donors. Study-level background: Sequencing of roughly 180 million T cells in an earlier analysis found 120 million or so unique TCR beta sequences. Study-level results: Upon later analysis, TCR association rates were observed to vary by HLA locus, being highest for DRB1 and lowest for HLA-C. A missense variant in DCLRE1C was later tied to TCR beta V- and J-gene trimming. It was reportedly the case that the classifier diagnosed cytomegalovirus status with high specificity and sensitivity.

As concerns this clone: Its antigen is as yet unknown.

V was trimmed by 2 bases and J by 3 bases, leaving 10 bases between them. CDR1 and CDR2 from the germline V gene are SGHTA and FQGNSA. This CDR3 region has 14 residues. The PCR was carried out with 60 Vbeta primers and 13 Jbeta primers. Assay: immunoSEQ multiplex PCR; the TCRdb copy retains only in-frame clones and omits some. The sample contains 200,000 to 250,000 clones, over 75% of which appear only once. This sequence was found in a human donor in good health. The rearrangement uses TRBV7-2 and TRBJ2-5; TRBD2 might be the D (6 bases). The source material was PBMCs. The CDR3 nucleotides read TGTGCCAGCAGCTTAAAGTCGGGGGAAGAGACCCAGTACTTC. Translation: CASSLKSGEETQYF.